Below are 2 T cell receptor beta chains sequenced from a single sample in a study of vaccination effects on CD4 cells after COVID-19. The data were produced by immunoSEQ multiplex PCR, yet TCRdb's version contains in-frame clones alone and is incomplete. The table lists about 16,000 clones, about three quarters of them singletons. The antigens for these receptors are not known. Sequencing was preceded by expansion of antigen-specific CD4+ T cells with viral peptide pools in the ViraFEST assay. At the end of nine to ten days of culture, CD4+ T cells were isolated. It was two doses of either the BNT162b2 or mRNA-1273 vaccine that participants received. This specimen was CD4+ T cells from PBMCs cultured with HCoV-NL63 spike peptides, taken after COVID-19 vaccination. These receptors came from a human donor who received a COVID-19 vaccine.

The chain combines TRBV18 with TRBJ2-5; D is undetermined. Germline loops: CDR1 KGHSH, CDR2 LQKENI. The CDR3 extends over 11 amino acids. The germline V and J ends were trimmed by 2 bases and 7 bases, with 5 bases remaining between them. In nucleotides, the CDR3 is TGTGCCAGCTCACCAGAAGGGACCCAGTACTTC. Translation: CASSPEGTQYF.

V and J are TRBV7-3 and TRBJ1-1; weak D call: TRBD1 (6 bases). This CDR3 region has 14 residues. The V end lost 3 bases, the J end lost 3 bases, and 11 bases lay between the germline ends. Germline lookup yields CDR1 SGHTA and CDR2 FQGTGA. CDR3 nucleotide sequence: TGTGCCAGCAGCTTTACGACAGGCGACACTGAAGCTTTCTTT. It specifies CASSFTTGDTEAFF.